Shown below are 24 T cell receptor beta chains from a single sample sequenced in a study of Ad26.COV2.S vaccination and SARS-CoV-2 variants. Treatment indicated: some 20 received Ad26.COV2.S at low or high dose, single or two shots; about 5 received placebo; per-sample allocation not given. Samples were taken on day 63 after the first vaccine or placebo injection. Measured with immunoSEQ multiplex PCR; TCRdb has only the in-frame clones, and not every one. Among 510,000 or so clones listed, approximately 88% were seen once. The sequencing used peripheral blood, collected in a trial of Ad26.COV2.S vaccine versus placebo. The receptors stem from a person between 18 and 59 years old who received the Ad26.COV2.S COVID-19 vaccine or a placebo.

The V and J genes are TRBV7-9 and TRBJ1-2; possibly TRBD1 for D (5 bases). There are 15 residues in the CDR3. Looked up from germline, CDR1 is SEHNR and CDR2 is FQNEAQ (reference sequence). V lost 1 base and J lost 2, with 11 bases in between. The CDR3 bases are TGTGCCAGCAGCTTAGAGGAGGGGACGAACTATGGCTACACCTTC. Translation gives CASSLEEGTNYGYTF.

The chain links TRBV3-1 (or the pseudogene TRBV3-2) to TRBJ2-7, with TRBD2 as a possible D gene (6 bases). CDR3 size: 15 residues. Per germline, CDR1 LGHDT and CDR2 YNNKEL (reference sequence). The V end was cut by 6 bases, the J end by 1 base, with 16 bases between. CDR3 coding DNA: TGTGCCAGCAGTCGCGGGGCAGGGCGTTCCTACGAGCAGTACTTC. Translating gives CASSRGAGRSYEQYF.

V gene TRBV9 combines with J gene TRBJ1-3; no definite D call. CDR1 and CDR2 (germline): SGDLS, YYNGEE. The CDR3 runs to 15 residues. The V and J ends lost 0 bases and 0 bases respectively, with 7 bases between them. CDR3 DNA sequence: TGTGCCAGCAGCGTAGTGCCAGACTCTGGAAACACCATATATTTT. Residues: CASSVVPDSGNTIYF.

The chain recombines TRBV7-2 with TRBJ2-1, with 8 nucleotides matching TRBD2. Germline V gene sequence: CDR1 SGHTA, CDR2 FQGNSA. V was pared by 5 bases and J by 9 bases, with 9 bases of the junction left unmatched. There are 14 residues in the CDR3. As DNA, the CDR3 is TGTGCCAGCAGCAACGGACTAGCCAGGGGTGAGCAGTTCTTC. It translates to CASSNGLARGEQFF.

The J gene is TRBJ1-1, the V gene TRBV4-1, with no clear D. The CDR3 is 12 residues long. Trimming took off 1 base at V and 9 bases at J, with 9 bases between the two ends. Per the germline V gene, CDR1 is MGHRA and CDR2 is YSYEKL. DNA of the CDR3: TGCGCCAGCAGCCAAGTTGGGGTGAAAGCTTTCTTT. This encodes CASSQVGVKAFF.

This clone was recorded once. The chain has TRBV9 and TRBJ2-5; D perhaps matches TRBD2 (6 bases). The length of the CDR3 is 16 residues. Between the trimmed V and J ends, which lost 3 bases and 7 bases, there was a span of 22 bases. Germline lookup yields CDR1 SGDLS and CDR2 YYNGEE. CDR3 amino acids: CASSARDSGVSGTQYF. CDR3 nucleotide sequence: TGTGCCAGCAGCGCTCGGGACTCCGGGGTTTCGGGGACCCAGTACTTC.

The rearrangement joins TRBV7-2 to TRBJ2-5; D is perhaps TRBD2 (7 bases). Trimming took 5 bases from V and 5 from J, leaving 18 bases between them. The CDR3 runs 15 residues. Per the germline V gene, CDR1 is SGHTA and CDR2 is FQGNSA. This CDR3 is CASSLGGGSRETQYF. The CDR3 region has the DNA TGTGCCAGCAGCCTCGGGGGCGGGAGTAGGGAGACCCAGTACTTC.

CDR3 nucleotide sequence: TGTGCCAGCAGCCAGCTAGGGCGGGATACGCAGTATTTT. Protein product: CASSQLGRDTQYF. The rearrangement joins TRBV3-1 (or the pseudogene TRBV3-2) to TRBJ2-3; D uncertain. Trimming cost V 3 bases and J 6 bases, with 10 bases left between them. The CDR3 runs 13 residues. Germline V gives CDR1 LGHDT, CDR2 YNNKEL (reference sequence).

J is TRBJ2-3 and V is TRBV28; weak D call: TRBD2 (6 bases). The V and J ends lost 6 bases and 5 bases respectively, with 9 bases between them. The germline CDR1 and CDR2 sequences are MDHEN and SYDVKM. This CDR3 region has 12 residues. The CDR3 sequence: CASSVGGDTQYF. CDR3 in DNA: TGTGCCAGCAGCGTGGGGGGAGATACGCAGTATTTT. Combining the CDR3 with reference TRBV28 and TRBJ2-3 gives the whole variable domain DVKVTQSSRYLVKRTGEKVFLECVQDMDHENMFWYRQDPGLGLRLIYFSYDVKMKEKGDIPEGYSVSREKKERFSLILESASTNQTSMYLCASSVGGDTQYFGPGTRLTVL.

The CDR3: CASRGRTGAAEAFF. The DNA for the CDR3 is TGTGCCAGCAGGGGGAGGACAGGGGCGGCTGAAGCTTTCTTT. The chain employs TRBV2 and TRBJ1-1; 9 nucleotides align to TRBD1. From germline, CDR1 is SNHLY and CDR2 FYNNEI. The CDR3 is 14 amino acids. After removal of 6 bases from V and 6 bases from J, the junction contained 8 bases not matched to a gene.

The gene calls are TRBV27 and TRBJ1-1; TRBD1 might be the D (6 bases). In germline, CDR1 is MNHEY, CDR2 SMNVEV (reference sequence). Trimming pared 6 bases from V and 1 base from J, leaving 12 bases between. The CDR3 is 14 amino acids. The CDR3 region has the DNA TGTGCCAGCAGCCCAGGGACAACGAACACTGAAGCTTTCTTT. Its translation: CASSPGTTNTEAFF.

This clone was seen a handful of times. V and J are TRBV7-9 and TRBJ2-1, with 8 bases identical to TRBD2. Trimming cost V 3 bases and J 9 bases; bases outside gene matches: 10. CDR3 length: 15 residues. Germline V gives CDR1 SEHNR, CDR2 FQNEAQ (reference sequence). The CDR3: CASSLGTRRYGEQFF. The CDR3 DNA reads TGTGCCAGCAGCTTGGGGACTAGGAGGTATGGTGAGCAGTTCTTC.

The CDR3 reads CASSARQGRNTEAFF. The CDR3 region has the DNA TGCGCCAGCAGCGCCCGACAGGGTAGAAACACTGAAGCTTTCTTT. The V call is TRBV5-1, the J call TRBJ1-1; 7 positions agree with TRBD1. Trimming removed 4 bases from V and 2 bases from J; junction bases left unmatched: 8. Germline V CDR1 and CDR2: SGHRS, YFSETQ. The CDR3 sequence is 15 residues long.

This clone turned up a few times. The chain carries TRBV2 and TRBJ2-7, with D possibly TRBD2 on 6 matching bases. The CDR3 loop spans 12 amino acids. CDR1 SNHLY and CDR2 FYNNEI come from the germline V gene. Trimming took 7 bases from V and 6 from J, leaving 13 bases between them. The CDR3 is CASNSYGGEQYF. The CDR3 region has the DNA TGTGCCAGCAATTCCTACGGGGGCGAGCAGTACTTC.

The chain combines TRBV29-1 with TRBJ2-1; 8 nucleotides agree with TRBD1. There are 14 residues in the CDR3. Trimming removed 7 bases from V and 7 bases from J; junction bases left unmatched: 12. Germline assignment: CDR1 SQVTM and CDR2 ANQGSEA. CDR3 protein: CSAQTGEVRNEQFF. CDR3 coding DNA: TGCAGCGCACAGACAGGGGAGGTAAGGAATGAGCAGTTCTTC.

The chain uses TRBV6-5 and TRBJ2-7; 8 bases match TRBD2. The V and J ends lost 4 bases and 7 bases, in that order; junction bases with no gene match: 15. This CDR3 is 16 amino acids long. Per germline, CDR1 MNHEY and CDR2 SVGAGI. The CDR3 bases are TGTGCCAGCAGTTCCCTCCTAAGCGGGAGTCTGGGGGAGCAGTACTTC. This encodes CASSSLLSGSLGEQYF.

The rearrangement joins TRBV7-2 to TRBJ2-7; D ambiguous. CDR1 is SGHTA, CDR2 FQGNSA, per germline. The CDR3 runs 12 residues. Trimming stripped 5 bases from V and 1 base from J, with 6 bases between. The CDR3 DNA reads as TGTGCCAGCAGCCAGACATCCTACGAGCAGTACTTC. This gives the protein CASSQTSYEQYF.

The rearrangement uses TRBV25-1 and TRBJ2-1; the match to TRBD2 covers 9 bases. The germline V gene has CDR1 MGHDK and CDR2 SYGVNS. CDR3 length: 16 residues. The ends lost 4 bases at V and 2 bases at J; junction bases unmatched: 6. CDR3 residues: CASSALAGVTYNEQFF. The CDR3 DNA is TGTGCCAGCAGTGCCTTAGCGGGAGTTACCTACAATGAGCAGTTCTTC.

The rearrangement joins TRBV10-3 to TRBJ2-7; tentative D call: TRBD2 (6 bases). Trimming cost V 11 bases and J 2 bases, with 16 bases left between them. The CDR3 is 13 residues long. CDR1 is ENHRY and CDR2 is SYGVKD in the germline V gene. Written as DNA, the CDR3 is TGTGCCTCCCGGGACTCCCTCACCTACGAGCAGTACTTC. Protein: CASRDSLTYEQYF.

The rearrangement uses TRBV4-2 and TRBJ1-2, with 11 bases aligning to TRBD1. Germline CDR1 LGHNA, CDR2 YNFKEQ. The trim removed 4 bases at V and 2 bases at J, leaving 0 bases unmatched. This CDR3 has 14 amino acids. The CDR3 region has the DNA TGTGCCAGCAGCCGGACAGGGGGCAACTATGGCTACACCTTC. As protein: CASSRTGGNYGYTF.

The rearrangement joins TRBV18 to TRBJ1-6; D is ambiguous. V lost 0 bases to trimming and J lost 11 bases, with 2 bases between them. Looked up from germline, CDR1 is KGHSH and CDR2 is LQKENI. This CDR3 has 11 residues. The CDR3 coding sequence is TGTGCCAGCTCACCACCGGCACCCCTCCACTTT. Its protein product is CASSPPAPLHF.

The rearrangement uses TRBV3-1 (or the pseudogene TRBV3-2) and TRBJ2-1; TRBD2 aligns across 8 bases. V lost 0 bases, J lost 7 bases, and 8 bases stayed unmatched. The CDR3 length is 16 residues. The germline V gene encodes CDR1 LGHDT and CDR2 YNNKEL (reference sequence). The DNA of the CDR3 is TGTGCCAGCAGCCAAGAATGGGCGGGAGGTTGTAATGAGCAGTTCTTC. This translates into CASSQEWAGGCNEQFF.

The gene calls are TRBV6-5 and TRBJ1-4, with D hard to call. Trimming pared 5 bases from V and 7 bases from J, leaving 14 bases between. There are 14 residues in the CDR3. Germline loops: CDR1 MNHEY, CDR2 SVGAGI. The CDR3 loop reads CASSPLGWGEKLFF. The CDR3 DNA reads as TGTGCCAGCAGTCCACTTGGGTGGGGTGAAAAACTGTTTTTT.

The genes are TRBV7-8 and TRBJ2-1; 8 nucleotides line up with TRBD2. Germline CDR1 reads SGHVS; CDR2 reads FQNEAQ. V lost 1 base, J lost 0 bases, and 5 bases stayed unmatched. The CDR3 extends over 17 amino acids. Written as DNA, the CDR3 is TGTGCCAGCAGCTTAGGTTGGGGGACTAGCTCCTACAATGAGCAGTTCTTC. Protein product: CASSLGWGTSSYNEQFF. The whole variable domain, filled in from reference TRBV7-8 and TRBJ2-1, reads GAGVSQSPRYKVAKRGQDVALRCDPISGHVSLFWYQQALGQGPEFLTYFQNEAQLDKSGLPSDRFFAERPEGSVSTLKIQRTQQEDSAVYLCASSLGWGTSSYNEQFFGPGTRLTVL.